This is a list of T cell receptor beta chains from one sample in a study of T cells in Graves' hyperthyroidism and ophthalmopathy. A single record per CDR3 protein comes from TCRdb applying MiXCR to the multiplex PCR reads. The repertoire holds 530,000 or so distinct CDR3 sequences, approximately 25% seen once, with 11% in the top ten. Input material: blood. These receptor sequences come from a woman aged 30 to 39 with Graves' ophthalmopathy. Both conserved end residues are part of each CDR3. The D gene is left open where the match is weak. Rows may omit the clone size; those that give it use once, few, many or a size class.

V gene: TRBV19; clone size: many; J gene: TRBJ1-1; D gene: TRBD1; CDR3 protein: CASSWDRGRTEAFF; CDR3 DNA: TGTGCCAGTAGTTGGGACAGGGGTCGTACTGAAGCTTTCTTT
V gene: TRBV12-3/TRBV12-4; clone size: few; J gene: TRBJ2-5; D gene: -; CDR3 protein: CASTHLDGTQETQYF; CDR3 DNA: TGTGCCAGCACCCACTTAGACGGAACCCAAGAGACCCAGTACTTC
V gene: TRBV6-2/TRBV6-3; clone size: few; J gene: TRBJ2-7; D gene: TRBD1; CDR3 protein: CASSYTGDRQSYEQYF; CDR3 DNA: TGTGCCAGCAGTTACACCGGGGACAGGCAGTCCTACGAGCAGTACTTC
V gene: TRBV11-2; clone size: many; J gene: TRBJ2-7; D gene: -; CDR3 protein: CASSLIVDAGGSYEQYF; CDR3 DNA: TGTGCCAGCAGCTTAATAGTGGACGCCGGGGGCTCCTACGAGCAGTACTTC
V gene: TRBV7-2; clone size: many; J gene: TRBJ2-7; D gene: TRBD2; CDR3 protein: CASSLHSGRSYEQYF; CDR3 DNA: TGTGCCAGCAGCTTGCATAGCGGGCGCTCCTACGAGCAGTACTTC
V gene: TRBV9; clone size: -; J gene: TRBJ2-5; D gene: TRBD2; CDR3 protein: CASSVRLAGGQEIQYF; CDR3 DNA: TGTGCCAGCAGCGTCAGACTAGCGGGGGGCCAAGAGATCCAGTACTTC
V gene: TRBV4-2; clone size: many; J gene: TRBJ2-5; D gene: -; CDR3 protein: CASSQYDSDQETQYF; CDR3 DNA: TGTGCCAGCAGCCAATATGACAGCGATCAAGAGACCCAGTACTTC
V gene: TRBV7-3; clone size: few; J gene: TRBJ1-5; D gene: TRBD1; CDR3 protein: CASSGGQGGNQPQHF; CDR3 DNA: TGTGCCAGCAGCGGGGGACAGGGTGGCAATCAGCCCCAGCATTTT
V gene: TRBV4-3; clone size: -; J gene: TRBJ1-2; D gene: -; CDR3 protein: CASSQVRSTVLYGYTF; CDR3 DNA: TGCGCCAGCAGCCAAGTCCGGAGCACTGTCCTCTATGGCTACACCTTC
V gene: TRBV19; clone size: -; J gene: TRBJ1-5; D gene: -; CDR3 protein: CASTGHGGQPQHF; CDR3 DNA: TGTGCCAGTACGGGACACGGTGGTCAGCCCCAGCATTTT
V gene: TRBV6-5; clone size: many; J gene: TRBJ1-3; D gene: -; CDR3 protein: CASSYGFSGNTIYF; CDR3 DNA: TGTGCCAGCAGTTACGGGTTCTCTGGAAACACCATATATTTT
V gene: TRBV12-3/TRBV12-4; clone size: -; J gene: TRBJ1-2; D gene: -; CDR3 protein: CASSFGRRYGYTF; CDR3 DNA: TGTGCCAGCAGTTTCGGGCGGAGATATGGCTACACCTTC
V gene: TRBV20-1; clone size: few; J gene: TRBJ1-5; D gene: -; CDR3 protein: CSARYPMGNQPQHF; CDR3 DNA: TGCAGTGCTAGGTACCCTATGGGCAATCAGCCCCAGCATTTT
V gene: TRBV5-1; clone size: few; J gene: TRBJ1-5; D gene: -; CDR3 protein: CASSLMVGQPQHF; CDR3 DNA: TGCGCCAGCAGCTTGATGGTGGGTCAGCCCCAGCATTTT
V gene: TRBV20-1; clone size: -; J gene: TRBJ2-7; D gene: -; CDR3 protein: CSAIDSLTAYEQYF; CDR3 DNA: TGCAGTGCCATAGATAGTCTGACAGCCTACGAGCAGTACTTC
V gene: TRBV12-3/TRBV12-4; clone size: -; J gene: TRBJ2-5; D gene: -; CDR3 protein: CASSPPSQQETQYF; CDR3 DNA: TGTGCCAGCTCACCACCGAGCCAGCAAGAGACCCAGTACTTC
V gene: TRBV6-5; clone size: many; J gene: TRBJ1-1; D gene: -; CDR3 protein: CASSYSGSQNTEAFF; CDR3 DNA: TGTGCCAGCAGTTACTCTGGCAGCCAGAACACTGAAGCTTTCTTT
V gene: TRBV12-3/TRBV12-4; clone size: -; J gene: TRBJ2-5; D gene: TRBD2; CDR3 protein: CASRPSGGTQETQYF; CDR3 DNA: TGTGCCAGCAGGCCTAGCGGGGGGACGCAAGAGACCCAGTACTTC
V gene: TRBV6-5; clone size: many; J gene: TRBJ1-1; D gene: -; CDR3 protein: CASSYSVGLGTEAFF; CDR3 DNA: TGTGCCAGCAGTTACTCGGTTGGGTTGGGCACTGAAGCTTTCTTT
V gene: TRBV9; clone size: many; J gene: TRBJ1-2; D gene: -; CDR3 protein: CASSEQEANYGYTF; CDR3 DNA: TGTGCCAGCAGCGAACAGGAGGCTAACTATGGCTACACCTTC
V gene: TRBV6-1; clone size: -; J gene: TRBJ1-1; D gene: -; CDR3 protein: CATKPNLGTEAFF; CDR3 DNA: TGTGCCACCAAACCTAACTTGGGAACCGAAGCTTTCTTT
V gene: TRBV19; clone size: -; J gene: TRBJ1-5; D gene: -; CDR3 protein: CASSIEARVDQPQHF; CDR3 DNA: TGTGCCAGTAGTATAGAGGCCAGGGTCGATCAGCCCCAGCATTTT
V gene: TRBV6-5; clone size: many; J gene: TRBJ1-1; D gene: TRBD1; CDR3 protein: CASSLTGPTEAFF; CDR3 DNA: TGTGCCAGCAGCCTGACAGGGCCCACTGAAGCTTTCTTT
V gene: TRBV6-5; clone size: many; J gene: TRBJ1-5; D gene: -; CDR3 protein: CASSSQGPYSNQPQHF; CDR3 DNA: TGTGCCAGCAGTTCCCAAGGCCCCTATAGCAATCAGCCCCAGCATTTT
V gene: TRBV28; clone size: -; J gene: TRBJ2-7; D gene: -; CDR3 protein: CASRAGKTYEQYF; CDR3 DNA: TGTGCCAGCAGAGCCGGGAAAACCTACGAGCAGTACTTC
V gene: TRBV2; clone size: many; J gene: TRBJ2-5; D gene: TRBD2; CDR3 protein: CASRAGTSGLQETQYF; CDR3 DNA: TGTGCCAGCAGAGCTGGGACTAGCGGGCTCCAAGAGACCCAGTACTTC
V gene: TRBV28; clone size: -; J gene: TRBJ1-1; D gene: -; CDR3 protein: CASSRRTVGDTEAFF; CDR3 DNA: TGTGCCAGCAGCCGCCGGACAGTGGGGGACACTGAAGCTTTCTTT
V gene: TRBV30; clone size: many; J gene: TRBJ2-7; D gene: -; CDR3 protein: CAWSLIAEQYF; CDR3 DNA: TGTGCCTGGAGTTTAATTGCCGAGCAGTACTTC
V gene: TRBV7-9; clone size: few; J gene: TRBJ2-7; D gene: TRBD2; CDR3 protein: CASSSGLAATYEQYF; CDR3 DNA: TGTGCCAGCAGCTCGGGACTAGCGGCCACCTACGAGCAGTACTTC
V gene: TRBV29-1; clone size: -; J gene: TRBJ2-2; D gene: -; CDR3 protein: CSAGTLNTGELFF; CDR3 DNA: TGCAGCGCTGGGACATTGAACACCGGGGAGCTGTTTTTT
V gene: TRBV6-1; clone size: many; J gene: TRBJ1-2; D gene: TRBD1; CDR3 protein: CASSEWSGGYGYTF; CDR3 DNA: TGTGCCAGCAGTGAATGGTCAGGGGGCTATGGCTACACCTTC
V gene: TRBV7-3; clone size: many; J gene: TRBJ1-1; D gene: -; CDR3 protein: CASSSQGGNTEAFF; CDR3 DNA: TGTGCCAGCAGCTCTCAAGGGGGGAACACTGAAGCTTTCTTT
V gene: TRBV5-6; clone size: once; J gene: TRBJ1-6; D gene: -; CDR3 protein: CASSRLGTPLHF; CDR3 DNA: TGTGCCAGCAGCCGATTGGGTACACCCCTCCACTTT
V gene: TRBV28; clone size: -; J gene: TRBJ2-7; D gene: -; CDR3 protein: CASSRGPLDEQYF; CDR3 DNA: TGTGCCAGCAGTAGAGGGCCACTTGACGAGCAGTACTTC
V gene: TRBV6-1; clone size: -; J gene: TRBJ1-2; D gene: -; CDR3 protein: CASQGYYGYSF; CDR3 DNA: TGCGCCAGCCAGGGTTACTATGGCTACAGCTTC
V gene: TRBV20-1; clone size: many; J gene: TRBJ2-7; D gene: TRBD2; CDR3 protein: CSASLNPPSGGQYF; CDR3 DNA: TGCAGTGCTAGCCTTAACCCTCCTAGCGGCGGGCAGTACTTC
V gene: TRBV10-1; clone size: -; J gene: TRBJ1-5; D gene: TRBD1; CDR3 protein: CASSRPEARGTNQPQHF; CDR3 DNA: TGCGCCAGCAGCCGTCCTGAGGCCAGGGGGACAAATCAGCCCCAGCATTTT
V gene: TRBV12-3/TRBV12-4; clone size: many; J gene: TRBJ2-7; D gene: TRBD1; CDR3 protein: CASSFRAGTGYYEQYF; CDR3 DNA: TGTGCCAGCAGTTTTCGGGCCGGGACAGGGTATTACGAGCAGTACTTC
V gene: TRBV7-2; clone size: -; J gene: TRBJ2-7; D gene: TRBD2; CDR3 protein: CASSPDGLGTYEQYF; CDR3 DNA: TGTGCCAGCAGCCCAGATGGACTAGGAACCTACGAGCAGTACTTC
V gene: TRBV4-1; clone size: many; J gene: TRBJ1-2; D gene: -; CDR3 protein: CASSLTPVGSGYGYTF; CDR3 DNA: TGCGCCAGCAGCCTGACCCCCGTTGGGTCTGGCTATGGCTACACCTTC
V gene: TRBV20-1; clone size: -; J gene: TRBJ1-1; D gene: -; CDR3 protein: CSARTGSNTEAFF; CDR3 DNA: TGCAGTGCTAGAACAGGGTCTAACACTGAAGCTTTCTTT
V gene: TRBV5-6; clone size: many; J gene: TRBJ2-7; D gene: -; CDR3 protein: CASSTGINYEQYF; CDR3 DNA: TGTGCCAGCAGCACCGGGATAAACTACGAGCAGTACTTC
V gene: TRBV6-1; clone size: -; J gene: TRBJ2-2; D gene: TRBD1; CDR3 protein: CASDRGVAGELFF; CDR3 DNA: TGTGCCAGTGACAGGGGAGTAGCCGGGGAGCTGTTTTTT